This entry features one T cell receptor (beta chain) sequence. In the original analysis: The assay estimated nucleated cells by amplifying reference gene primers. Generated by immunoSEQ multiplex PCR, the TCRdb table keeps only in-frame clones and is missing some. That table supplies the V and J calls and clone size; D and trimming were determined from the DNA. The data show just over 350,000 clones, 75% to 90% seen once. These data are taken from a study of blood T cell repertoires in COVID-19. For the study at large: Whether acute or convalescent, the COVID-19 samples came from the United States, Italy and Spain.

Between the trimmed V and J ends, which lost 2 bases and 8 bases, there was a span of 12 bases. The CDR3 has 13 residues. Germline CDR1 reads KGHSH; CDR2 reads LQKENI. Enrolled during active infection, Seattle patients were then followed longitudinally. V usage is TRBV18 and J usage is TRBJ1-2; D is unclear. The sequencing sample was made of peripheral blood. The clonotype originates from a woman aged 55-75 years with COVID-19, enrolled during active disease. The CDR3 bases are TGTGCCAGCTCACCAACCGCGGGAGAAGGCTACACCTTC. This encodes CASSPTAGEGYTF.